These 21 T cell receptor beta chains share one sample of origin, sequenced in a study of blood T cell repertoires in COVID-19 (TCRdb year 2020). The protocol used for the library was the immunoSEQ multiplex PCR assay. TCRdb limited this immuneACCESS table to in-frame rearrangements with V and J called. A share of clones is missing; checked studies link under half to unresolved V genes, and the rest is unexplained. The sample table records about 120,000 clones; about 90% of these occur just once. 0.88% of the sample belongs to the ten largest clones. Sequencing input: peripheral blood. The receptors here all came from a woman aged 45-65 years with active or convalescent COVID-19.

V gene TRBV20-1 combines with J gene TRBJ2-7; D is undetermined. Germline CDR1 reads DFQATT; CDR2 reads SNEGSKA (reference sequence). The CDR3 sequence is 11 residues long. Trimming removed 4 bases at V and 4 bases at J, with 8 bases between. For the CDR3, the DNA is TGCAGTGCTACGGGTCCTTACGAGCAGTACTTC. Translating gives CSATGPYEQYF.

The V and J genes are TRBV10-3 and TRBJ2-7; 12 bases are a match to TRBD2. Germline assignment: CDR1 ENHRY and CDR2 SYGVKD. This CDR3 is 18 amino acids long. V shed 3 bases, J shed 7 bases, and the junction held 16 bases outside the gene matches. CDR3 in amino acids: CAISDGSRTSGTLGEQYF. The DNA of the CDR3 is TGTGCCATCAGTGATGGTAGTAGGACTAGCGGGACCCTAGGGGAGCAGTACTTC.

The V and J genes are TRBV28 and TRBJ1-6, with 8 bases fitting TRBD1. The CDR3 loop spans 18 amino acids. The ends lost 1 base at V and 3 bases at J; junction bases unmatched: 8. Germline CDR1 MDHEN, CDR2 SYDVKM. CDR3 sequence: CASSLFQGASRYNSPLHF. The CDR3 nucleotides are TGTGCCAGCAGTTTATTCCAGGGGGCATCTCGCTATAATTCACCCCTCCACTTT.

The rearrangement links TRBV27 to TRBJ2-1; no definite D call. CDR1 is MNHEY and CDR2 is SMNVEV in the germline V gene (reference sequence). The CDR3 loop spans 13 amino acids. Between the trimmed V and J ends, which lost 6 bases and 10 bases, there was a span of 16 bases. The chain's CDR3 is CASSPDPVGEQFF. The CDR3 DNA reads TGTGCCAGCAGCCCAGACCCGGTGGGCGAGCAGTTCTTC.

The chain couples TRBV6-2 or TRBV6-3 to TRBJ2-1; D is undetermined. CDR1 and CDR2 (germline): MNHEY, SVGEGT. This CDR3 spans 14 amino acids. The V gene lost 0 bases and the J gene lost 9 bases, with 12 bases spanning the gap. CDR3 sequence: CASSYSVWAGEQFF. In DNA, the CDR3 is TGTGCCAGCAGTTACTCGGTCTGGGCCGGTGAGCAGTTCTTC.

The chain couples TRBV18 to TRBJ1-3, with TRBD1 matching over 9 bases. CDR3 length: 15 amino acids. The junction had 7 bases not matched to a gene; V was cut back by 3 bases and J by 7 bases. Germline values: CDR1 KGHSH, CDR2 LQKENI. DNA of the CDR3: TGTGCCAGCTCACCGGGACAGGGCTCTTTGAACACCATATATTTT. The encoded protein is CASSPGQGSLNTIYF. Variable domain in full (rest from reference TRBV18 and TRBJ1-3): NAGVMQNPRHLVRRRGQEARLRCSPMKGHSHVYWYRQLPEEGLKFMVYLQKENIIDESGMPKERFSAEFPKEGPSILRIQQVVRGDSAAYFCASSPGQGSLNTIYFGEGSWLTVV.

Only one count was recorded for this clone. The rearrangement uses TRBV9 and TRBJ2-5, with 8 nucleotides matching TRBD1. The germline gives CDR1 SGDLS, CDR2 YYNGEE. The CDR3 runs to 14 residues. V was clipped by 0 bases and J by 5 bases; unmatched bases: 3. Written as DNA, the CDR3 is TGTGCCAGCAGCGTAGAGCACAGGGGGGAGACCCAGTACTTC. Translation gives CASSVEHRGETQYF.

The J gene is TRBJ1-1, the V gene TRBV6-5; D not certain. Deletions cut 9 bases from V and 0 bases from J, with 5 bases between. This CDR3 has 11 residues. Germline loops: CDR1 MNHEY, CDR2 SVGAGI. CDR3 in DNA: TGTGCCAGTTCCATGAACACTGAAGCTTTCTTT. Protein sequence: CASSMNTEAFF.

The chain is built from TRBV5-8 and TRBJ2-7, with TRBD1 identical over 7 bases. Germline lookup yields CDR1 SGHTS and CDR2 YDEGEE. The CDR3 consists of 13 residues. Unmatched junction bases numbered 1, after V lost 2 bases and J lost 2 bases. The CDR3 DNA is TGTGCCAGCAGCTTCGGACAGGCCTACGAGCAGTACTTC. Amino acids: CASSFGQAYEQYF.

The J gene is TRBJ2-1, the V gene TRBV3-1 (or the pseudogene TRBV3-2); TRBD2 matches 7 bases. The germline gives CDR1 LGHDT, CDR2 YNNKEL (reference sequence). The J segment lost 0 bases and the V segment lost 4 bases, leaving 6 bases of the junction unmatched. The CDR3 consists of 16 residues. The CDR3 coding sequence is TGTGCCAGCAGCCCTAGCGGCATAAGCTCCTACAATGAGCAGTTCTTC. It encodes CASSPSGISSYNEQFF.

V and J are TRBV27 and TRBJ1-1; tentatively, D is TRBD1 (5 bases). CDR3 size: 13 residues. Germline V lookup: CDR1 MNHEY, CDR2 SMNVEV (reference sequence). Trimming pared 2 bases from V and 11 bases from J, leaving 15 bases between. CDR3 residues: CASSLGGDLAAFF. In DNA, the CDR3 is TGTGCCAGCAGTTTAGGGGGGGACCTCGCGGCTTTCTTT.

V gene TRBV4-1 combines with J gene TRBJ2-1, with 10 bases that match TRBD2. CDR3 size: 15 residues. Germline-derived CDR1 and CDR2 are MGHRA and YSYEKL. The V gene end was trimmed by 2 bases and the J gene end by 8 bases; junction bases not matched to a gene: 6. As DNA, the CDR3 is TGCGCCAGCAGCCAAACTAGCGGGGTCCACCATGAGCAGTTCTTC. This sequence encodes CASSQTSGVHHEQFF.

The sample holds a few counts of this clone. V and J are TRBV5-1 and TRBJ2-7; 8 nucleotides align to TRBD2. Germline trimming cut 4 bases from V and 6 bases from J; bases unmatched to any gene: 12. Per germline, CDR1 SGHRS and CDR2 YFSETQ. The CDR3 is 15 residues long. The CDR3 nucleotides read TGCGCCAGCAGCCCAGGAGCTAGCGGGCCCCGCGAGCAGTACTTC. It yields the protein CASSPGASGPREQYF.

The chain is built from TRBV7-3 and TRBJ2-1, with D possibly TRBD2 on 6 matching bases. The V end lost 4 bases, the J end lost 0 bases, and 10 bases lay between the germline ends. The CDR3 covers 15 residues. Germline CDR1 is SGHTA and CDR2 is FQGTGA. The CDR3 DNA reads TGTGCCAGCAGCTCTAGCGTAAGCTCCTACAATGAGCAGTTCTTC. Translating it yields CASSSSVSSYNEQFF.

The chain couples TRBV30 to TRBJ1-1, with a tentative D call TRBD1 (5 bases). Germline V lookup: CDR1 GTSNPN, CDR2 SVGIG (reference sequence). This CDR3 has 11 residues. CDR3 in amino acids: CATTPGGEAFF. Here the CDR3 DNA reads TGTGCTACCACGCCGGGGGGTGAAGCTTTCTTT.

The chain recombines TRBV28 with TRBJ1-3; a weak D match, TRBD1 (6 bases). V gave up 2 bases and J gave up 2 bases, with 10 bases separating them. Germline loops: CDR1 MDHEN, CDR2 SYDVKM. This CDR3 has 15 amino acids. The CDR3 sequence is CASSLVTGPGNTIYF. As DNA, the CDR3 is TGTGCCAGCAGTTTAGTAACAGGGCCTGGAAACACCATATATTTT.

The chain combines TRBV27 with TRBJ2-7, with D perhaps matching TRBD1 (5 bases). Germline CDR1 and CDR2: MNHEY and SMNVEV (reference sequence). This CDR3 is built from 16 residues. V shed 3 bases and J shed 0 bases, with 15 bases lying between them. CDR3 DNA: TGTGCCAGCAGTTTGGACCCGTTAGGGGACTCCTACGAGCAGTACTTC. Amino acid sequence: CASSLDPLGDSYEQYF.

CDR3 in DNA: TGTGCCATCAGTGAGGCAGGGGGTTTCTATGGCTACACCTTC. Translating it yields CAISEAGGFYGYTF. J is TRBJ1-2 and V is TRBV10-3, with 7 bases that match TRBD1. Germline trimming cut 2 bases from V and 4 bases from J; bases unmatched to any gene: 4. The CDR3 totals 14 residues. CDR1 ENHRY and CDR2 SYGVKD come from the germline V gene.

This chain links TRBV2 with TRBJ2-7, with TRBD1 identical over 10 bases. In germline, CDR1 is SNHLY, CDR2 FYNNEI. V was clipped by 6 bases and J by 4 bases; unmatched bases: 6. CDR3 size: 14 residues. The CDR3 nucleotides read TGTGCCAGCAGGGCGGGACAGGGGATTTACGAGCAGTACTTC. Translated, it gives CASRAGQGIYEQYF. Together with reference TRBV2 and TRBJ2-7, the CDR3 gives the full variable domain: EPEVTQTPSHQVTQMGQEVILRCVPISNHLYFYWYRQILGQKVEFLVSFYNNEISEKSEIFDDQFSVERPDGSNFTLKIRSTKLEDSAMYFCASRAGQGIYEQYFGPGTRLTVT.

The V gene is TRBV7-2, the J gene TRBJ2-5; D is uncertain. From germline, CDR1 is SGHTA and CDR2 FQGNSA. V lost 2 bases, J lost 5 bases, and 15 bases lay in between. The CDR3 sequence is 15 residues long. The CDR3 protein is CASSLSRSRWETQYF. In DNA, the CDR3 is TGTGCCAGCAGCTTAAGCAGGTCCAGGTGGGAGACCCAGTACTTC.

The chain combines TRBV24-1 with TRBJ1-2; the D is unclear. The CDR3 sequence is 12 residues long. Germline values: CDR1 KGHDR, CDR2 SFDVKD. The V and J ends lost 2 bases and 8 bases respectively, with 8 bases between them. The chain's CDR3 is CATSDSRWGYTF. Here the CDR3 DNA reads TGTGCCACCAGTGATTCCAGATGGGGCTACACCTTC.